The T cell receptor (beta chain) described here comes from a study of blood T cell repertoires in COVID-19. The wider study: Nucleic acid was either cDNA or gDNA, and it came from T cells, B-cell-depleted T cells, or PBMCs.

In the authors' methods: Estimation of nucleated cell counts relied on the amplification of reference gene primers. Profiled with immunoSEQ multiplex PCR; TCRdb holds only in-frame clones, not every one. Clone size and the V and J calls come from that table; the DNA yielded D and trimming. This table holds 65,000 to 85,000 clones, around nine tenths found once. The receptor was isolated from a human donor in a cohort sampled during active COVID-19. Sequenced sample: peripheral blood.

The CDR3 sequence is CASSLDRGSNYGYTF. CDR3 DNA: TGCGCCAGCAGCTTAGACAGAGGATCTAACTATGGCTACACCTTC. The chain has TRBV5-1 and TRBJ1-2; tentatively, D is TRBD1 (5 bases). The CDR3 consists of 15 residues. The V and J ends lost 2 bases and 0 bases respectively, with 11 bases between them. Looked up from germline, CDR1 is SGHRS and CDR2 is YFSETQ.